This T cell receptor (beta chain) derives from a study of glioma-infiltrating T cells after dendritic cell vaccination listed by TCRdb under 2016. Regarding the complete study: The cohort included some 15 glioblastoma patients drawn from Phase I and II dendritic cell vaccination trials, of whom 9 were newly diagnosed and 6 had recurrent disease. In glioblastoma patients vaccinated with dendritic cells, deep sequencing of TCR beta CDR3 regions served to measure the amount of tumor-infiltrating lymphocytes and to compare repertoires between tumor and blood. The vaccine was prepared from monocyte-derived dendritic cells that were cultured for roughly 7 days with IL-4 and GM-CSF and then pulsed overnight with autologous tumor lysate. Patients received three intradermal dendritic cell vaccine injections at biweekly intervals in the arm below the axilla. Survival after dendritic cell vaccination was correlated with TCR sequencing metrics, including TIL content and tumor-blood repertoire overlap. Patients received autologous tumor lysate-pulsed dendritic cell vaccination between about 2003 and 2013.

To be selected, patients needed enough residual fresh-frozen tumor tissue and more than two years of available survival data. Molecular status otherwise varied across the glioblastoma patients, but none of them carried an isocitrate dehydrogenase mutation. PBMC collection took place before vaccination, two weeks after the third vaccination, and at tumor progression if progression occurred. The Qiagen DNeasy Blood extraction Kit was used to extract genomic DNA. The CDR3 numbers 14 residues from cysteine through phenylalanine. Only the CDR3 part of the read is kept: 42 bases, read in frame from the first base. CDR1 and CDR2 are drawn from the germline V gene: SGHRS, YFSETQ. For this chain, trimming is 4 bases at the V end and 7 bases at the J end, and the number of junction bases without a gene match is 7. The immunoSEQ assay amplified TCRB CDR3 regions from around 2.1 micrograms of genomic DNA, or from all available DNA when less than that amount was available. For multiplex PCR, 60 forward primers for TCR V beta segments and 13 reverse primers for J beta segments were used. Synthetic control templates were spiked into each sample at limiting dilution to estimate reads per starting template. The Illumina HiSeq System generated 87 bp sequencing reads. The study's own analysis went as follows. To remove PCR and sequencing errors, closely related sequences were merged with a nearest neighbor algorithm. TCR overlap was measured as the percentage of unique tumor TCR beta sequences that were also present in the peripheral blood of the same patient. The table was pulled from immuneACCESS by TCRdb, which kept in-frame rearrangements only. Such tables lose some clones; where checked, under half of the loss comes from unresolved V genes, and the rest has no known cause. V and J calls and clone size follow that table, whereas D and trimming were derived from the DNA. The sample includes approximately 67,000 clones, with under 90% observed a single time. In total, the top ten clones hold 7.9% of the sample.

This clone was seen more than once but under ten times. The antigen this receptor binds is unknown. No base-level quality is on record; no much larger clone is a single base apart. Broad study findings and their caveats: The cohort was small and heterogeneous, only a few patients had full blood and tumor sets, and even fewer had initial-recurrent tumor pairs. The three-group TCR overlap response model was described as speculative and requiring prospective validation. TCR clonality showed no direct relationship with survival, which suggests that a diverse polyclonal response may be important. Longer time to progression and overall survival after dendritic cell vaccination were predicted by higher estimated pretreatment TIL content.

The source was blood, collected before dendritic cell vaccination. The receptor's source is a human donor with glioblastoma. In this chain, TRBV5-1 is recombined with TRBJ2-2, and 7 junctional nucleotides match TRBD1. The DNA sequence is TGCGCCAGCAGCCTAGGACAGGAAGGCGGGGAGCTGTTTTTT. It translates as CASSLGQEGGELFF.